The sample holds one count of the clone carrying this T cell receptor beta chain. Original analysis: Nucleated cell counts were estimated from reference gene primer amplification. Generated by immunoSEQ multiplex PCR, the TCRdb table keeps only in-frame clones and is missing some. For V, J and clone size, that table is used; D and trimming come from the DNA. The sample comprises 100,000 to 150,000 clones, roughly 84% of which are singletons, and roughly an eighth rests with the top ten. The data originate from a study of blood T cell repertoires in COVID-19. V dropped 9 bases and J dropped 0 bases, with 14 bases sitting between them. CDR1 is SGHVS, CDR2 FQNEAQ, per germline. This CDR3 is built from 14 residues.

The TCR sequence derives from a woman aged 30 to 39 who had recovered from COVID-19. The rearrangement links TRBV7-8 to TRBJ1-1; no definite D call. The sample taken for sequencing was peripheral blood. CDR3: CASLLSSMNTEAFF. The CDR3 bases are TGTGCCAGTCTCCTATCCTCCATGAACACTGAAGCTTTCTTT.